This T cell receptor beta chain was sequenced during a study of neurological immune-mediated disorders. Looking at the study overall: There were around 35 multiple sclerosis patients; around 31 were relapsing-remitting and 3 were secondary progressive. Points from the study as a whole: The highest TCR clonal expansion occurred in HTLV-1-associated myelopathy; multiple sclerosis fell below healthy controls. Phylogenetic grouping assigned the repertoires of 18 of 34 multiple sclerosis patients to a single related-CDR3 cluster, which may represent a signature.

This clonotype was counted only a few times. Its specificity is not known. Via MiXCR, TCRdb re-called the 5' RACE reads, giving one row per CDR3 protein. The sample contains 55,000 to 65,000 distinct CDR3 sequences, about 3.5% of which appear only once. Germline CDR1 is MNHEY and CDR2 is SVGEGT. The V and J ends lost 4 bases and 6 bases, in that order; junction bases with no gene match: 9. The CDR3 covers 14 residues. PBMCs numbering 2 million and stored at -80 C yielded the unsorted libraries. The TCR originated in a woman in her forties or fifties with multiple sclerosis. This chain links TRBV6-2 or TRBV6-3 with TRBJ2-7; 7 nucleotides match TRBD2. Sequencing input: PBMCs. The CDR3: CASSFAGELSEQYF. CDR3 nucleotides: TGTGCCAGCAGTTTTGCGGGAGAATTGTCCGAGCAGTACTTC.